This TCR beta chain was observed in a study of T cell responses to AZD1222 COVID-19 vaccine. Whole-study results and caveats: In a largely white British group with more females than males, clonal diversity was possibly underestimated. Spike-specific TCR breadth and depth both grew after two AZD1222 doses.

Deletions cut 0 bases from V and 4 bases from J, with 7 bases between. CDR3 length: 13 residues. Germline values: CDR1 GTSNPN, CDR2 SVGIG (reference sequence). Turning to this clone: What it binds is unknown.

Repertoires were generated with immunoSEQ multiplex PCR, while TCRdb's copy carries only in-frame clones and drops some. This sample has approximately 120,000 clones, with 80% to 90% found just once. The rearrangement links TRBV30 to TRBJ1-3; TRBD1 might be the D (5 bases). The TCR sequence derives from an adult in good health. This sample comprised peripheral blood, obtained on day 0 of AZD1222 vaccination. The CDR3 DNA sequence: TGTGCCTGGAGTGTATCAGGGGGAAACACCATATATTTT. This codes for CAWSVSGGNTIYF.